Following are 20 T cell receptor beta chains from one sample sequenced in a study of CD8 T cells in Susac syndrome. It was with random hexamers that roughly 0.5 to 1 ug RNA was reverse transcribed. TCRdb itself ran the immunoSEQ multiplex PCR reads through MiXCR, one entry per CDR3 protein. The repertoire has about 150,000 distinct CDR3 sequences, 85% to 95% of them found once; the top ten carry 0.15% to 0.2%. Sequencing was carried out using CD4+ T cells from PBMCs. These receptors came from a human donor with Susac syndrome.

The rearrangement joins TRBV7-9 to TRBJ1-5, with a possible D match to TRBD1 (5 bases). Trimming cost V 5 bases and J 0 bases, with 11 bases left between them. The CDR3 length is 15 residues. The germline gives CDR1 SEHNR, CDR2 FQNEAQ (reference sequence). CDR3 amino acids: CASSLGDHSNQPQHF. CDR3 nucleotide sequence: TGTGCCAGCAGCCTGGGGGACCATAGCAATCAGCCCCAGCATTTT.

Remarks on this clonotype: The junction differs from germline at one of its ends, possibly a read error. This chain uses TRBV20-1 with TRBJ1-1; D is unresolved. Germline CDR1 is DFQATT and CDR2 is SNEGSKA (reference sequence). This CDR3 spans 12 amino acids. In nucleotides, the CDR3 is TGCAGTGCCGGTGGGTGGAACACTAAAGCTTTCTTT. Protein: CSAGGWNTKAFF.

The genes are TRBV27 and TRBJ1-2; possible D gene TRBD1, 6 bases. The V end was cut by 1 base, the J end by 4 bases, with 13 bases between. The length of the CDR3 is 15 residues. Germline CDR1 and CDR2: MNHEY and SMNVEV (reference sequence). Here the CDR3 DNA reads TGTGCCAGCAGTTTATTTCGGGACAACCTCTATGGCTACACCTTC. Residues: CASSLFRDNLYGYTF.

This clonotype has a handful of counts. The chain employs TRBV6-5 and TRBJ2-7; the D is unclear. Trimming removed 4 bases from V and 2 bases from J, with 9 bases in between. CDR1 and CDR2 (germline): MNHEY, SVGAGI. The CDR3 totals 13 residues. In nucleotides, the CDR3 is TGTGCCAGCAGTTTGGGCAGGCCCTACGAGCAGTACTTC. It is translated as CASSLGRPYEQYF.

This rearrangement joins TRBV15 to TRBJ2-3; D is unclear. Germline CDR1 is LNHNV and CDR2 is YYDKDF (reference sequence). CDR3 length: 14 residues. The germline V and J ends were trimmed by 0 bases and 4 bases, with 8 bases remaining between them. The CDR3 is CATSRDVLPDTQYF. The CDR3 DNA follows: TGTGCCACCAGCAGAGATGTTTTACCAGATACGCAGTATTTT.

CDR3 loop: CSVEPGPGQPQHF. In nucleotides, the CDR3 is TGCAGCGTTGAACCCGGCCCCGGTCAGCCCCAGCATTTT. This sequence joins TRBV29-1 and TRBJ1-5; D unclear. Trimming pared 2 bases from V and 6 bases from J, leaving 11 bases between. Germline CDR1 reads SQVTM; CDR2 reads ANQGSEA. This CDR3 is 13 amino acids long.

CDR3 sequence (DNA): TGTGCCAGCAGTGAGCAGGAAGGGACCCAGTACTTC. This encodes CASSEQEGTQYF. This chain connects TRBV25-1 to TRBJ2-5, with unresolved D. CDR3 length: 12 residues. Trimming took off 3 bases at V and 7 bases at J, with 9 bases between the two ends. In germline, CDR1 is MGHDK, CDR2 SYGVNS.

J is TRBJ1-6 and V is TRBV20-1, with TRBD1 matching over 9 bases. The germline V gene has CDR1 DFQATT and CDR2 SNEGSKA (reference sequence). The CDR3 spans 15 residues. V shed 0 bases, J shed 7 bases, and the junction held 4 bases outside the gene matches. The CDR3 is CSARDQGQGNSPLHF. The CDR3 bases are TGCAGTGCTAGAGATCAAGGACAGGGGAATTCACCCCTCCACTTT.

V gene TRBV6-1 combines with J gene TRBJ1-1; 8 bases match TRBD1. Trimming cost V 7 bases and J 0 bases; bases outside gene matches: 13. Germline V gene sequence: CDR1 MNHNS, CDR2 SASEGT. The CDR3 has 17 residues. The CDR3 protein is CASTTSTPGGMNTEAFF. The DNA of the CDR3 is TGTGCCAGCACCACATCCACCCCAGGGGGCATGAACACTGAAGCTTTCTTT.

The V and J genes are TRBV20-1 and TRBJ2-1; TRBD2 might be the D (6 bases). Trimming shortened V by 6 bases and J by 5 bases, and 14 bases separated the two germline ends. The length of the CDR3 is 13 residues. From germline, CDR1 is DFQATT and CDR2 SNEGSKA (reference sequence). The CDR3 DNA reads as TGCAGTGCCTATAGCGGCGCACACAATGAGCAGTTCTTC. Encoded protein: CSAYSGAHNEQFF.

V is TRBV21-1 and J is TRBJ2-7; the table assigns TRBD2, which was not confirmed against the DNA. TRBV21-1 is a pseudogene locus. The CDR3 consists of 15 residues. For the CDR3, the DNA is TGTGCCAGCAGCAATAGTCAGGGAGGGTCCTACGAGCAGTACTTC. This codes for CASSNSQGGSYEQYF.

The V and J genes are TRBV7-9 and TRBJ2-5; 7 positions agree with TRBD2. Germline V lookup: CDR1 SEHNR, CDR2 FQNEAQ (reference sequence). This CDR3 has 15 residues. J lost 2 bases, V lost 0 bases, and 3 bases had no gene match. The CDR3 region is CASSLAGGGQETQYF. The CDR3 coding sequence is TGTGCCAGCAGCTTAGCTGGGGGGGGACAAGAGACCCAGTACTTC.

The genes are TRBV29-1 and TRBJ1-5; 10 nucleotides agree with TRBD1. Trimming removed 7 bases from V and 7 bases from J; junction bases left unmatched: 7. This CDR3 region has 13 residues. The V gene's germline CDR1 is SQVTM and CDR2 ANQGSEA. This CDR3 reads CSALPGQGQPQHF. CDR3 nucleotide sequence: TGCAGCGCTCTCCCGGGACAGGGGCAGCCCCAGCATTTT.

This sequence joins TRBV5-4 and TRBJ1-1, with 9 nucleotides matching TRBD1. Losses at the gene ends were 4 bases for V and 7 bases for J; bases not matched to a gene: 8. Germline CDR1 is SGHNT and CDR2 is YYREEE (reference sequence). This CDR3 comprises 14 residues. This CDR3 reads CASSQQGANLEAFF. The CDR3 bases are TGTGCCAGCAGCCAACAGGGGGCCAACCTTGAAGCTTTCTTT. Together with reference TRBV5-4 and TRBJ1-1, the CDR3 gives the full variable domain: ETGVTQSPTHLIKTRGQQVTLRCSSQSGHNTVSWYQQALGQGPQFIFQYYREEENGRGNFPPRFSGLQFPNYSSELNVNALELDDSALYLCASSQQGANLEAFFGQGTRLTVV.

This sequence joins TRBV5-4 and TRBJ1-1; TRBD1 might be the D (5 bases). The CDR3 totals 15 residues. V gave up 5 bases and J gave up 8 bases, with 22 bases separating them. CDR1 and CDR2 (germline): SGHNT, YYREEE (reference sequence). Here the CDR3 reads CASSQLQGGWVEAFF. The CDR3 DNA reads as TGTGCCAGCAGTCAACTCCAGGGAGGGTGGGTAGAAGCTTTCTTT.

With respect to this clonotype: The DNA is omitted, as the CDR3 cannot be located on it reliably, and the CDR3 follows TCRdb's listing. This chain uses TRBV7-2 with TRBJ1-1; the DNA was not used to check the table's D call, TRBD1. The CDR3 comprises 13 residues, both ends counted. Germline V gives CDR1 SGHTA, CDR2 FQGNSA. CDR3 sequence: CASSFGGGASTFF.

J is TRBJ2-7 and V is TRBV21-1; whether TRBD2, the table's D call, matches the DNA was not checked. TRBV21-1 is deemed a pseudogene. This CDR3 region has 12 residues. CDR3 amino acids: CASGGRRYEQYF. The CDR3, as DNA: TGTGCCAGCGGCGGGAGGAGATACGAGCAGTACTTC.

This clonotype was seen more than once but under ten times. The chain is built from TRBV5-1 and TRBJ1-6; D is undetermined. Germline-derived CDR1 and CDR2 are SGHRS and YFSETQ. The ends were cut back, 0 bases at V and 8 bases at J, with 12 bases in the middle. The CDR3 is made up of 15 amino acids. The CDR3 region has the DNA TGCGCCAGCAGCTTGGTTCCGATGAAGGATTCACCCCTCCACTTT. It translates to CASSLVPMKDSPLHF.

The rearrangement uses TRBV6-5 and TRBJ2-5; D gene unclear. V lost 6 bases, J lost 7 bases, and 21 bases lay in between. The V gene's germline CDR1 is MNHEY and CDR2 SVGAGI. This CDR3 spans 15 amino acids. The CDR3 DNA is TGTGCCAGCAGACCGGATTCTCGACAAATGGGGACCCAGTACTTC. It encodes CASRPDSRQMGTQYF.

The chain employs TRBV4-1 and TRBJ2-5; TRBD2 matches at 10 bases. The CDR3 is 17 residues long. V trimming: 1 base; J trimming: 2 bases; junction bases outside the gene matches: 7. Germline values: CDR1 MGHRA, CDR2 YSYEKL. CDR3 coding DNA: TGCGCCAGCAGCCAAGTGTTAGCGGGGGGACCTCAAGAGACCCAGTACTTC. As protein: CASSQVLAGGPQETQYF.